This passage covers 5 T cell receptor beta chains from one sample sequenced in a study of blood T cell repertoires in COVID-19. The data were produced by immunoSEQ multiplex PCR, yet TCRdb's version contains in-frame clones alone and is incomplete. The sample carries 200,000 to 300,000 clones, around 84% recorded once. What was sequenced was peripheral blood. Receptors originate from a man aged 55 to 70 with acute or convalescent COVID-19.

The chain combines TRBV23-1 with TRBJ2-2; weak D call: TRBD2 (6 bases). TRBV23-1 falls under the ORF class, with uncertain function. Trimming left V 4 bases short and J 3 bases short, with 27 bases between. This CDR3 contains 20 residues. The chain's CDR3 is CASSRDTGTLHNVDTGELFF. Here the CDR3 DNA reads TGCGCCAGCAGTCGGGATACCGGGACTTTACACAACGTGGACACCGGGGAGCTGTTTTTT.

The V gene is TRBV7-6, the J gene TRBJ2-7; 9 bases agree with TRBD2. The CDR3 consists of 15 residues. V gave up 1 base and J gave up 2 bases; unmatched junction bases: 3. Germline CDR1 reads SGHVS; CDR2 reads FNYEAQ. The CDR3 DNA is TGTGCCAGCAGCTTAGGACTAGCGGACGCCTACGAGCAGTACTTC. Its protein product is CASSLGLADAYEQYF.

V is TRBV27 and J is TRBJ2-7; maybe TRBD2 (6 bases). CDR3 size: 15 residues. Trimming cost V 7 bases and J 3 bases, with 19 bases left between them. In germline, CDR1 is MNHEY, CDR2 SMNVEV (reference sequence). The DNA of the CDR3 is TGTGCCAGCAAAGTGGGCGGATTAGCGGACTACGAGCAGTACTTC. Protein product: CASKVGGLADYEQYF.

The J gene is TRBJ1-6, the V gene TRBV27; D is uncertain. V dropped 9 bases and J dropped 0 bases, with 15 bases sitting between them. The CDR3 spans 16 residues. Germline V CDR1 and CDR2: MNHEY, SMNVEV (reference sequence). CDR3 protein: CASPWAGSSYNSPLHF. The CDR3, as DNA: TGTGCCAGTCCGTGGGCGGGAAGCTCCTATAATTCACCCCTCCACTTT.

This chain links TRBV10-2 with TRBJ2-7, with D tentatively TRBD1 (6 bases). CDR1 and CDR2 from the germline V gene are WSHSY and SAAADI. Trimming cost V 7 bases and J 0 bases, with 13 bases left between them. This CDR3 comprises 14 residues. The CDR3 here is CASTPQGSSYEQYF. DNA for the CDR3: TGCGCCAGCACTCCACAGGGTTCCTCCTACGAGCAGTACTTC.